Listed below are T cell receptor beta chains from one sample, sequenced in a study of CD8+ T cells in alopecia areata. Assay: immunoSEQ multiplex PCR; the TCRdb copy retains only in-frame clones and omits some. The sample lists some 200,000 clones; roughly 50% were seen once. The material sequenced was CD8+ T cells sorted from blood, taken at week 24, from a patient treated with tofacitinib. The receptors here all came from a human donor with alopecia areata. Each CDR3 is given with its conserved first and last residue. Each record gives: CDR3 DNA, CDR3 protein, D gene, V gene, CDR3 length, clone size, J gene. The D gene is left open where the match is weak. Only part of the rows carry a size: once, few, many, or a class if the clone is expanded.

TGTGCCAGCAGCGACCGGGACACGAATCAGCCCCAGCATTTT CASSDRDTNQPQHF - TRBV13 14 - TRBJ1-5
TGTGCCAGCAGTAGGTGGGGAGGGGGGCACAATGAGCAGTTCTTC CASSRWGGGHNEQFF - TRBV6-5 15 - TRBJ2-1
TGTGCCATCAGTGAGGGAGGGACAGGGAGGGATCAGCCCCAGCATTTT CAISEGGTGRDQPQHF TRBD1 TRBV10-3 16 - TRBJ1-5
TGTGCCAGCAGTGAAGGAGACAGGCTTACCTACGAGCAGTACTTC CASSEGDRLTYEQYF - TRBV6-1 15 - TRBJ2-7
TGTGCCAGCAGTTGGACCAGCGCCATAGAGACCCAGTACTTC CASSWTSAIETQYF - TRBV2 14 - TRBJ2-5
TGTGCCAGCAGCTTAGCCGGACAGGGTTATGGCTACACCTTC CASSLAGQGYGYTF TRBD1 TRBV7-8 14 - TRBJ1-2
TGTGCCAGCATCCAGGGGGACTATGGCTACACCTTC CASIQGDYGYTF TRBD1 TRBV6-6 12 - TRBJ1-2
TGTGCCAGTAGTATACATATCCAAGAGACCCAGTACTTC CASSIHIQETQYF - TRBV19 13 many TRBJ2-5
TGTGCCAGCAGCGCAGTACAGGGGGTCGCTGAAGCTTTCTTT CASSAVQGVAEAFF TRBD1 TRBV9 14 - TRBJ1-1
TGTGCCTGGAGTGTAGACGTGGGAAGCGGCACCGGGGAGCTGTTTTTT CAWSVDVGSGTGELFF - TRBV30 16 - TRBJ2-2
TGTGCCAGCTTACTCGCAACGGGACACCCGAACACTGAAGCTTTCTTT CASLLATGHPNTEAFF - TRBV18 16 once TRBJ1-1
TGTGCCACCAGCACCCGGGCTGGGCTGGGCTCCTACGAGCAGTACTTC CATSTRAGLGSYEQYF - TRBV15 16 once TRBJ2-7
TGTGCCTGGTCGGCAGGGGGACCGACGAACACCGGGGAGCTGTTTTTT CAWSAGGPTNTGELFF TRBD1 TRBV30 16 - TRBJ2-2
TGTGCCAGCAGTTACAGCCACGAGCAGTTCTTC CASSYSHEQFF - TRBV6-5 11 - TRBJ2-1
TGTGCCAGCAGTTTACCAGGATCGAACACTGAAGCTTTCTTT CASSLPGSNTEAFF - TRBV28 14 few TRBJ1-1
TGTGCCAGCAGCCCCGGGCAGACCCAGTACTTC CASSPGQTQYF - TRBV7-6 11 few TRBJ2-5
TGTGCCTGGTCTGGTCGGGGGGAAGAAAAACTGTTTTTT CAWSGRGEEKLFF - TRBV30 13 - TRBJ1-4
TGTGCCAGCAGCCCCGGGGGGAACGGGCAGTACTTC CASSPGGNGQYF TRBD2 TRBV5-4 12 few TRBJ2-7
TGCAGGACAACGACCACAGGGGCGAGTAATGAAAAACTGTTTTTT CRTTTTGASNEKLFF TRBD1 TRBV29-1 15 - TRBJ1-4
TGCGCCAACGACCGAAGAACCCCGATTCATAGCAATCAGCCCCAGCATTTT CANDRRTPIHSNQPQHF - TRBV5-1 17 - TRBJ1-5
TGCGCCAGCAGCTGGACTAGCGGGGGGGCCTTCTACAATGAGCAGTTCTTC CASSWTSGGAFYNEQFF TRBD2 TRBV5-1 17 - TRBJ2-1
TGTGCCAGCAGCTTAGGGGACAGGAGCTACGAGCAGTACTTC CASSLGDRSYEQYF TRBD1 TRBV7-9 14 - TRBJ2-7
TGTGCCAGCAGTCCGACTAGCGGGGGGCTCCACGAGACCCAGTACTTC CASSPTSGGLHETQYF TRBD2 TRBV6-7 16 - TRBJ2-5
TGTGCCAGCAGCTACCCAGAGGACCTAGAGACCCAGTACTTC CASSYPEDLETQYF - TRBV5-6 14 - TRBJ2-5
TGTGCCTGGAGCGGGGGGGCCGGTGAGCAGTTCTTC CAWSGGAGEQFF TRBD2 TRBV30 12 - TRBJ2-1
TGCGCCAGCAGCCAAGCGGACGAGGGTTGGGGGGTAGATGAGCAGTTCTTC CASSQADEGWGVDEQFF - TRBV4-1 17 - TRBJ2-1
TGTGCCAGCAGCTCCTTTAGCGGGGCTCTCTACGAGCAGTACTTC CASSSFSGALYEQYF TRBD2 TRBV13 15 - TRBJ2-7
TGTGCCACCAGCGGCATAGCCGGGACAGTGTTCAACGAGCAGTACTTC CATSGIAGTVFNEQYF TRBD1 TRBV15 16 many TRBJ2-7
TGCGCCAGCAGCCGCAAGGTCGCCAATGAGCAGTTCTTC CASSRKVANEQFF - TRBV4-1 13 few TRBJ2-1
TGCGCCAGCAGACTGAACACTGAAGCTTTCTTT CASRLNTEAFF - TRBV5-1 11 - TRBJ1-1
TGTGCCTGGAGTTGGACCGGGGGGTACGAGCAGTACTTC CAWSWTGGYEQYF TRBD2 TRBV30 13 - TRBJ2-7
TGTGCCACCAGCCATCAGGGCTCCTCCTACAATGAGCAGTTCTTC CATSHQGSSYNEQFF - TRBV15 15 few TRBJ2-1
TGTGCCAGCAGTTTTGGCAGGGGGAGGGCCGGGGAGCTGTTTTTT CASSFGRGRAGELFF - TRBV6-5 15 - TRBJ2-2
TGCAGCGCCGGGCGGGAGAACACTGAAGCTTTCTTT CSAGRENTEAFF - TRBV29-1 12 - TRBJ1-1
TGTGCCTGGACAGGGGGGGGATATGAGCAGTTCTTC CAWTGGGYEQFF - TRBV30 12 - TRBJ2-1
TGTGCCAGCAGCTTAGAACAGGGCATGAACACTGAAGCTTTCTTT CASSLEQGMNTEAFF - TRBV5-6 15 - TRBJ1-1
TGTGCCAGCCTACCCGGCCGGGCCGGTGAGCAGTTCTTC CASLPGRAGEQFF - TRBV25-1 13 - TRBJ2-1
TGTGCCAGCAGTGAAGCAGGGATGGAGACCCAGTACTTC CASSEAGMETQYF - TRBV2 13 few TRBJ2-5
TGTGCCAGCAGCTTGACAGTTGACTATGGCTACACCTTC CASSLTVDYGYTF - TRBV5-6 13 - TRBJ1-2
TGTGCCTGGAGTGCGGGGGGCAGCCAGCCCCAGCATTTT CAWSAGGSQPQHF - TRBV30 13 - TRBJ1-5
TGTGCCACCGGACAGTATAATTCACCCCTCCACTTT CATGQYNSPLHF - TRBV15 12 - TRBJ1-6
TGTGCTAGCAGCTTCGGGCAGGATCTACAAGAGACCCAGTACTTC CASSFGQDLQETQYF - TRBV7-7 15 - TRBJ2-5
TGCGCCAGCAGCCCTCTGGAGGGGACTAGCGGGGACGCGCAGTATTTT CASSPLEGTSGDAQYF TRBD2 TRBV4-1 16 few TRBJ2-3
TGTGCCAGCAGCCAAGATAGCGGGGGAGTAGATACGCAGTATTTT CASSQDSGGVDTQYF TRBD2 TRBV4-2 15 - TRBJ2-3
TGTGCCACCAGCAGAGATGGAGGGAACACTGAAGCTTTCTTT CATSRDGGNTEAFF - TRBV15 14 - TRBJ1-1
TGTGCCAGCAGTAATAGGGGGGTCGCGGAATCACCCCTCCACTTT CASSNRGVAESPLHF - TRBV6-5 15 few TRBJ1-6
TGTGCCATCGGAGGGGGGGCCAAAAACATTCAGTACTTC CAIGGGAKNIQYF - TRBV10-3 13 - TRBJ2-4
TGTGCCTGGAGTGTATCGGCCATAAACTACGAGCAGTACTTC CAWSVSAINYEQYF - TRBV30 14 - TRBJ2-7
TGTGCCAGTAGTATGGGTAACAACGTCCTGACTTTC CASSMGNNVLTF - TRBV19 12 - TRBJ2-6
TGCGCCAGCAGCTTCAGAGGGGTCTCCTACGAGCAGTACTTC CASSFRGVSYEQYF - TRBV5-1 14 - TRBJ2-7
TGCGCCAGCAGCTTGGGGTTTGGGGCCCGCTCTGGAAACACCATATATTTT CASSLGFGARSGNTIYF - TRBV5-1 17 - TRBJ1-3